This T cell receptor beta chain stems from a study of shared clonotypes between healthy human individuals. The CDR3 spans 14 residues. CDR1 and CDR2 from the germline V gene are MNHEY and SVGAGI. Repertoires were generated with immunoSEQ multiplex PCR, while TCRdb's copy carries only in-frame clones and drops some. The sample yields about 2.4 million clones, roughly nine tenths seen once. V usage is TRBV6-5 and J usage is TRBJ2-5; 9 positions agree with TRBD2. The DNA end is more similar to TRBJ2-7, so the J call may be wrong. The sequenced material came from naive CD4+ T cells sorted from blood. Subset specified: CD45RA+ positively selected. The TCR was taken from a man between 18 and 35 years old in good health. CDR3 sequence reads: CASIDSGGSYEQYF. CDR3 DNA: TGTGCCAGCATCGATAGCGGGGGCTCCTACGAGCAGTACTTC.